This is a list of T cell receptor beta chains from one sample in a study of long-term antiretroviral therapy in people with HIV. Clones were read by immunoSEQ multiplex PCR, and TCRdb kept only the in-frame ones, dropping some. The sample comprises approximately 35,000 clones, around 94% of which are singletons, and 3% to 4% rests with the top ten. Sequenced material: unsorted PBMCs, taken 5 to 5.5 years after starting antiretroviral therapy. The origin of the receptors is a woman between 50 and 59 years old with HIV. Each CDR3 is given with its conserved first and last residue. D genes are given only for firm matches. Clone size is given for some rows only: seen once, a few or many times, or a class if the clone is expanded.

CDR3 length: 15
J gene: TRBJ1-4
D gene: TRBD1
clone size: .
V gene: TRBV5-1
CDR3 DNA: TGCGCCAGCAGCTCGACAGGGAGGCACAATGAAAAACTGTTTTTT
CDR3 protein: CASSSTGRHNEKLFF

CDR3 length: 13
J gene: TRBJ2-1
D gene: .
clone size: .
V gene: TRBV7-2
CDR3 DNA: TGTGCCAGCAGCCCGAGGAGAGACAATGAGCAGTTCTTC
CDR3 protein: CASSPRRDNEQFF

CDR3 length: 15
J gene: TRBJ1-2
D gene: TRBD1
clone size: .
V gene: TRBV5-4
CDR3 DNA: TGTGCCAGCAGCTTGGCCGGGGACAGATACTATGGCTACACCTTC
CDR3 protein: CASSLAGDRYYGYTF

CDR3 length: 16
J gene: TRBJ1-2
D gene: .
clone size: .
V gene: TRBV19
CDR3 DNA: TGTGCCAGTAGTATGCCTGACGCCTTACTAGGGGATGGCTACACCTTC
CDR3 protein: CASSMPDALLGDGYTF

CDR3 length: 14
J gene: TRBJ1-4
D gene: .
clone size: .
V gene: TRBV19
CDR3 DNA: TGTGCCAGTACCTCCCGGTGGGCGAATGAAAAACTGTTTTTT
CDR3 protein: CASTSRWANEKLFF

CDR3 length: 17
J gene: TRBJ1-3
D gene: TRBD1
clone size: .
V gene: TRBV14
CDR3 DNA: TGTGCCAGCAGCCGACACAGGGGATCATCGTCTGGAAACACCATATATTTT
CDR3 protein: CASSRHRGSSSGNTIYF

CDR3 length: 14
J gene: TRBJ2-3
D gene: .
clone size: .
V gene: TRBV30
CDR3 DNA: TGTGCCTTCATCGGCCGGGGAGGCACAGATACGCAGTATTTT
CDR3 protein: CAFIGRGGTDTQYF

CDR3 length: 14
J gene: TRBJ2-7
D gene: TRBD2
clone size: .
V gene: TRBV7-9
CDR3 DNA: TGTGCCAGCAGCCCCGGACTAGTCCCTTACGAGCAGTACTTC
CDR3 protein: CASSPGLVPYEQYF

CDR3 length: 18
J gene: TRBJ2-1
D gene: TRBD1
clone size: .
V gene: TRBV9
CDR3 DNA: TGTGCCAGCAGCGTAGCGATCACAGGGGCCCCCTCCTACAATGAGCAGTTCTTC
CDR3 protein: CASSVAITGAPSYNEQFF

CDR3 length: 15
J gene: TRBJ2-1
D gene: .
clone size: .
V gene: TRBV18
CDR3 DNA: TGTGCCAGCTCACTCGACAGGCAAACTTACAATGAGCAGTTCTTC
CDR3 protein: CASSLDRQTYNEQFF

CDR3 length: 13
J gene: TRBJ2-5
D gene: .
clone size: .
V gene: TRBV19
CDR3 DNA: TGTGCCAGTAGTCCTGACAGGCAAGAGACCCAGTACTTC
CDR3 protein: CASSPDRQETQYF

CDR3 length: 14
J gene: TRBJ1-4
D gene: TRBD1
clone size: .
V gene: TRBV5-4
CDR3 DNA: TGTGCCAGCAGCTCTCGGGACAGTTGGGAAAAACTGTTTTTT
CDR3 protein: CASSSRDSWEKLFF

CDR3 length: 16
J gene: TRBJ2-3
D gene: TRBD2
clone size: .
V gene: TRBV5-4
CDR3 DNA: TGTGCCAGCAGCTTACCTATAGCGGGGGCCGGGGATACGCAGTATTTT
CDR3 protein: CASSLPIAGAGDTQYF

CDR3 length: 15
J gene: TRBJ2-5
D gene: TRBD2
clone size: .
V gene: TRBV7-9
CDR3 DNA: TGTGCCAGCGTCACTAGCGGGGGAGCGTGGGAGACCCAGTACTTC
CDR3 protein: CASVTSGGAWETQYF

CDR3 length: 14
J gene: TRBJ2-7
D gene: TRBD1
clone size: .
V gene: TRBV6-5
CDR3 DNA: TGTGCCAGCAGCTACAGGGACAGATCCTACGAGCAGTACTTC
CDR3 protein: CASSYRDRSYEQYF

CDR3 length: 15
J gene: TRBJ2-5
D gene: .
clone size: .
V gene: TRBV5-4
CDR3 DNA: TGTGCCAGCAGCAGGTCGGCACTAGAGGTAGAGACCCAGTACTTC
CDR3 protein: CASSRSALEVETQYF

CDR3 length: 18
J gene: TRBJ2-2
D gene: TRBD1
clone size: .
V gene: TRBV7-2
CDR3 DNA: TGTGCCAGCAGCTTAAACGGACAGGGGATGATCAGCACCGGGGAGCTGTTTTTT
CDR3 protein: CASSLNGQGMISTGELFF

CDR3 length: 15
J gene: TRBJ2-1
D gene: .
clone size: .
V gene: TRBV4-1
CDR3 DNA: TGCGCCAGCAAGATTACAGGGAGCTCCTACAATGAGCAGTTCTTC
CDR3 protein: CASKITGSSYNEQFF

CDR3 length: 15
J gene: TRBJ2-1
D gene: TRBD2
clone size: .
V gene: TRBV9
CDR3 DNA: TGTGCCAGCAGCGGGGAGGGTAGCTCCTACAATGAGCAGTTCTTC
CDR3 protein: CASSGEGSSYNEQFF

CDR3 length: 14
J gene: TRBJ1-2
D gene: .
clone size: .
V gene: TRBV10-1
CDR3 DNA: TGCGCCAGCAGTGAGTCGGACAGTGTTCATGGCTACACCTTC
CDR3 protein: CASSESDSVHGYTF

CDR3 length: 14
J gene: TRBJ1-4
D gene: .
clone size: .
V gene: TRBV18
CDR3 DNA: TGTGCCAGCTCCGGGTCCCAAAGGGGTGAAAAACTGTTTTTT
CDR3 protein: CASSGSQRGEKLFF

CDR3 length: 13
J gene: TRBJ2-1
D gene: .
clone size: .
V gene: TRBV2
CDR3 DNA: TGTGCCAGCACCCGTAGAACAGTTAATGAGCAGTTCTTC
CDR3 protein: CASTRRTVNEQFF

CDR3 length: 15
J gene: TRBJ1-1
D gene: .
clone size: .
V gene: TRBV7-3
CDR3 DNA: TGTGCCAGCAGCTTACACGGCCCGGCCAACACTGAAGCTTTCTTT
CDR3 protein: CASSLHGPANTEAFF

CDR3 length: 17
J gene: TRBJ1-3
D gene: TRBD1
clone size: once
V gene: TRBV23-1
CDR3 DNA: TGCGCCAGCAGTCAATGGGGGACAGGGACCTCTGGAAACACCATATATTTT
CDR3 protein: CASSQWGTGTSGNTIYF

CDR3 length: 15
J gene: TRBJ1-4
D gene: TRBD1
clone size: .
V gene: TRBV29-1
CDR3 DNA: TGCAGCGTTGAAGTTCCACAGGGGGCGGATGAAAAACTGTTTTTT
CDR3 protein: CSVEVPQGADEKLFF

CDR3 length: 14
J gene: TRBJ1-2
D gene: TRBD1
clone size: few
V gene: TRBV2
CDR3 DNA: TGTGCCAGCAACCTACAGGGGGCACAATATGGCTACACCTTC
CDR3 protein: CASNLQGAQYGYTF

CDR3 length: 14
J gene: TRBJ1-2
D gene: .
clone size: .
V gene: TRBV5-1
CDR3 DNA: TGCGCCAGCAGCTTGGGAGGGTATTCAGGTGGCTACACCTTC
CDR3 protein: CASSLGGYSGGYTF

CDR3 length: 13
J gene: TRBJ2-7
D gene: .
clone size: once
V gene: TRBV14
CDR3 DNA: TGTGCCAGCAGCCAAGATCTCGGGTACGAGCAGTACTTC
CDR3 protein: CASSQDLGYEQYF

CDR3 length: 17
J gene: TRBJ2-2
D gene: .
clone size: .
V gene: TRBV12-2
CDR3 DNA: TGTGCAAGTCGCTTAAACGGTACAGGGGCTAACACCGGGGAGCTGTTTTTT
CDR3 protein: CASRLNGTGANTGELFF

CDR3 length: 13
J gene: TRBJ2-4
D gene: .
clone size: .
V gene: TRBV5-8
CDR3 DNA: TGTGCCAGCAGCTTGGGAGGGAGAAACATTCAGTACTTC
CDR3 protein: CASSLGGRNIQYF

CDR3 length: 15
J gene: TRBJ2-7
D gene: TRBD1
clone size: .
V gene: TRBV27
CDR3 DNA: TGTGCCAGCACCTTCAATGGACAGGGACAATACGAGCAGTACTTC
CDR3 protein: CASTFNGQGQYEQYF

CDR3 length: 15
J gene: TRBJ1-4
D gene: TRBD1
clone size: .
V gene: TRBV9
CDR3 DNA: TGTGCCAGCAGCTCCCAGGACAGGGGTAATGAAAAACTGTTTTTT
CDR3 protein: CASSSQDRGNEKLFF

CDR3 length: 16
J gene: TRBJ2-2
D gene: TRBD1
clone size: .
V gene: TRBV13
CDR3 DNA: TGTGCCAGCAGCCCGGGGACAGGGAGTCTCACCGGGGAGCTGTTTTTT
CDR3 protein: CASSPGTGSLTGELFF

CDR3 length: 13
J gene: TRBJ2-3
D gene: TRBD1
clone size: .
V gene: TRBV29-1
CDR3 DNA: TGCAGCGTGGGGACAGTTGGCACAGATACGCAGTATTTT
CDR3 protein: CSVGTVGTDTQYF

CDR3 length: 19
J gene: TRBJ2-7
D gene: TRBD2
clone size: .
V gene: TRBV11-2
CDR3 DNA: TGTGCCAGCAGCTTAGGACTAGCGGGGAGTACTATGCCTTCCTACGAGCAGTACTTC
CDR3 protein: CASSLGLAGSTMPSYEQYF

CDR3 length: 12
J gene: TRBJ2-7
D gene: TRBD1
clone size: .
V gene: TRBV29-1
CDR3 DNA: TGCAGCGTTGTGAGACAGGGGGCCTCCCAGTACTTC
CDR3 protein: CSVVRQGASQYF

CDR3 length: 16
J gene: TRBJ1-3
D gene: .
clone size: .
V gene: TRBV2
CDR3 DNA: TGTGCCAGCAGGAGATCAATCGCTTCCTCTGGAAACACCATATATTTT
CDR3 protein: CASRRSIASSGNTIYF

CDR3 length: 16
J gene: TRBJ2-4
D gene: .
clone size: once
V gene: TRBV7-2
CDR3 DNA: TGTGCCAGCAGCTTAGGCAGGGATGGGGTCAAAAACATTCAGTACTTC
CDR3 protein: CASSLGRDGVKNIQYF

CDR3 length: 14
J gene: TRBJ1-2
D gene: TRBD1
clone size: .
V gene: TRBV6-5
CDR3 DNA: TGTGCCAGCAGCGACCTTGACAGGGACTATGGCTACACCTTC
CDR3 protein: CASSDLDRDYGYTF

CDR3 length: 15
J gene: TRBJ1-2
D gene: TRBD1
clone size: .
V gene: TRBV5-4
CDR3 DNA: TGTGCCAGCAGCCCCCGGACAGGGGGTAACTATGGCTACACCTTC
CDR3 protein: CASSPRTGGNYGYTF

CDR3 length: 15
J gene: TRBJ1-5
D gene: TRBD1
clone size: once
V gene: TRBV19
CDR3 DNA: TGTGCCAGTAGTATACTGACAGGGGGCCATCAGCCCCAGCATTTT
CDR3 protein: CASSILTGGHQPQHF

CDR3 length: 14
J gene: TRBJ1-6
D gene: .
clone size: .
V gene: TRBV19
CDR3 DNA: TGTGCCAGTAGTGGGCCGGCTTATAATTCACCCCTCCACTTT
CDR3 protein: CASSGPAYNSPLHF

CDR3 length: 14
J gene: TRBJ1-1
D gene: .
clone size: .
V gene: TRBV18
CDR3 DNA: TGTGCCAGCTATCACCAGGGGCCGAACACTGAAGCTTTCTTT
CDR3 protein: CASYHQGPNTEAFF

CDR3 length: 14
J gene: TRBJ1-1
D gene: TRBD1
clone size: .
V gene: TRBV7-2
CDR3 DNA: TGTGCCAGCAGCCCTCAGGGGGGGGACACTGAAGCTTTCTTT
CDR3 protein: CASSPQGGDTEAFF

CDR3 length: 13
J gene: TRBJ1-1
D gene: .
clone size: .
V gene: TRBV5-8
CDR3 DNA: TGTGCCAGCAGCTTGTCGAAGAACACTGAAGCTTTCTTT
CDR3 protein: CASSLSKNTEAFF

CDR3 length: 16
J gene: TRBJ2-7
D gene: TRBD1
clone size: .
V gene: TRBV5-1
CDR3 DNA: TGCGCCAGCAGCTTGTCTTGGACAGGGAAAGGTAACGAGCAGTACTTC
CDR3 protein: CASSLSWTGKGNEQYF

CDR3 length: 16
J gene: TRBJ1-1
D gene: .
clone size: .
V gene: TRBV10-3
CDR3 DNA: TGTGCCATAAGGGGGGGTCCTACGTCTGCGGACACTGAAGCTTTCTTT
CDR3 protein: CAIRGGPTSADTEAFF

CDR3 length: 17
J gene: TRBJ2-3
D gene: .
clone size: .
V gene: TRBV11-2
CDR3 DNA: TGTGCCAGCAGCTTAGATTTTCGGGTCAGAAGCACAGATACGCAGTATTTT
CDR3 protein: CASSLDFRVRSTDTQYF

CDR3 length: 11
J gene: TRBJ2-7
D gene: .
clone size: .
V gene: TRBV25-1
CDR3 DNA: TGTGCCAGCGCTCGGGGATACGAGCAGTACTTC
CDR3 protein: CASARGYEQYF

CDR3 length: 15
J gene: TRBJ2-5
D gene: TRBD2
clone size: .
V gene: TRBV5-1
CDR3 DNA: TGCGCCAGCACCTCGGGACTAGCGGGGGTGCAGACCCAGTACTTC
CDR3 protein: CASTSGLAGVQTQYF

CDR3 length: 16
J gene: TRBJ1-2
D gene: TRBD1
clone size: .
V gene: TRBV27
CDR3 DNA: TGTGCCAGCAGTTTCGCCAGGGGGGTCGTTAACTATGGCTACACCTTC
CDR3 protein: CASSFARGVVNYGYTF

CDR3 length: 16
J gene: TRBJ2-3
D gene: TRBD1
clone size: .
V gene: TRBV5-1
CDR3 DNA: TGCGCCAGCAGCTTAAGACAGGGAACAACCACAGATACGCAGTATTTT
CDR3 protein: CASSLRQGTTTDTQYF

CDR3 length: 17
J gene: TRBJ2-2
D gene: TRBD2
clone size: .
V gene: TRBV7-2
CDR3 DNA: TGTGCCAGCAGCCGAGTTTCGAGCGGGGGAAACACCGGGGAGCTGTTTTTT
CDR3 protein: CASSRVSSGGNTGELFF